This T cell receptor (beta chain) was profiled in a study of spatial heterogeneity in lung cancer. Study-wide points: Tumor mutation counts were tracked by expanded intratumoral alpha and beta TCR counts.

This CDR3 has 14 amino acids. Trimming pared 8 bases from V and 0 bases from J, leaving 13 bases between. Germline loops: CDR1 MNHNY, CDR2 SVGAGI (reference sequence). TCRdb fed the 5' RACE reads into MiXCR, producing one record per CDR3 protein. The sample gives 4,200 or so distinct CDR3 sequences, 10% to 13% of which show up once; 62% is in the top ten. This clonotype turned up a few times. Its antigen is undetermined. Regarding time point: sample taken at primary tumor resection. This rearrangement joins TRBV6-6 to TRBJ2-5; TRBD1 or TRBD2 may be the D gene (5 bases each). Sequencing used lung tumor tissue, obtained at surgery. The sequence derives from a male donor with early-stage non-small cell lung cancer. The CDR3 sequence: CASGDPPNQETQYF. For the CDR3, the DNA is TGTGCCAGCGGGGACCCTCCTAACCAAGAGACCCAGTACTTC.